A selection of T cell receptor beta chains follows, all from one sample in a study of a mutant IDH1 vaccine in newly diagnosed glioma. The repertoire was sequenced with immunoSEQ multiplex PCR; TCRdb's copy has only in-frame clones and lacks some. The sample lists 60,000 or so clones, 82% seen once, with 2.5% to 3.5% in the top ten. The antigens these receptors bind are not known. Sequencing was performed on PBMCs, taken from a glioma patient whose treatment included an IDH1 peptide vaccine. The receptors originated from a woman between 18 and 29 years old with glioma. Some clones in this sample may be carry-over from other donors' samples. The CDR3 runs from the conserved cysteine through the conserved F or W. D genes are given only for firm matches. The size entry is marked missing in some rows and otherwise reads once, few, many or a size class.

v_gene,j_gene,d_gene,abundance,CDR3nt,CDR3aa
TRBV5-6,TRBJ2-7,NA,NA,TGTGCCAGCAGCTCAGGAGGGGGACAACCCTACGAGCAGTACTTC,CASSSGGGQPYEQYF
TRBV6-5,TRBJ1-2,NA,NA,TGTGCCAGCAGTTTGGGGCCCGGGGGCTACACCTTC,CASSLGPGGYTF
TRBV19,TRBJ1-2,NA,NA,TGTGCCAGCCAGTCCCCCGGCTATGGCTACACCTTC,CASQSPGYGYTF
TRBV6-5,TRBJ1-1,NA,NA,TGTGCCAGCAGGCCCTTGGGGGTGGGTGAAGCTTTCTTT,CASRPLGVGEAFF
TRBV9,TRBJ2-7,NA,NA,TGTGCCAGCAGCGTAGATGACAACTACGAGCAGTACTTC,CASSVDDNYEQYF
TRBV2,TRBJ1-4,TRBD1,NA,TGTGCCAGCAGTGGGACAGGGAGGACGGATGAAAAACTGTTTTTT,CASSGTGRTDEKLFF
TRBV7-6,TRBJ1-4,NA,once,TGTGCCAGCAGCCCGGACTTGGTCACTAATGAAAAACTGTTTTTT,CASSPDLVTNEKLFF
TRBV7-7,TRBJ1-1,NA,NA,TGTGCCAGCAGCTTAGAAAGGTACACTGAAGCTTTCTTT,CASSLERYTEAFF
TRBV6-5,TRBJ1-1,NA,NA,TGTGCCAGCAGTCCGGACGGTCGTGGGACTGAAGCTTTCTTT,CASSPDGRGTEAFF
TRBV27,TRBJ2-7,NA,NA,TGTGCCAGCAGTTTGCGATTTAGCATCTCCTACGAGCAGTACTTC,CASSLRFSISYEQYF
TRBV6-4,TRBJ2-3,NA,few,TGTGCCAGCAGTGGAGCCGACACAGATACGCAGTATTTT,CASSGADTDTQYF
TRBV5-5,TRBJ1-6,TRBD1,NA,TGTGCCAGCAGCTTATATACAGGGGCATATAATTCACCCCTCCACTTT,CASSLYTGAYNSPLHF
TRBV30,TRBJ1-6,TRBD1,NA,TGTGCCTGGGCTCGACAGGGCTATAATTCACCCCTCCACTTT,CAWARQGYNSPLHF
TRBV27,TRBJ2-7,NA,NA,TGTGCCAGCAGTTCCTACAGGAGCTCCTACGAGCAGTACTTC,CASSSYRSSYEQYF
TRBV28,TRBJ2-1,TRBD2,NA,TGTGCCAGCAGTTTGGGGTCAATGCGGGAGAATCTGAATGAGCAGTTCTTC,CASSLGSMRENLNEQFF
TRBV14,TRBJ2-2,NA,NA,TGTGCCAGCAGCCAATTGGTTGGGGCCGGGGAGCTGTTTTTT,CASSQLVGAGELFF
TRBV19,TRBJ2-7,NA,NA,TGTGCCAGTAGTCTCCCAGGGGGGGCCTACGAGCAGTACTTC,CASSLPGGAYEQYF
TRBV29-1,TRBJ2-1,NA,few,TGCAGCGTTGAAGGTACGACGTCTAGGAGCTCCTACAATGAGCAGTTCTTC,CSVEGTTSRSSYNEQFF
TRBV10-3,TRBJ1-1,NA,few,TGTGCCTCCTACCTAGACCCAGTGAACACTGAAGCTTTCTTT,CASYLDPVNTEAFF
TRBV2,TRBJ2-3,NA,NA,TGTGCCAGCAGTGAAGCGCAAGGGTGGGACACAGATACGCAGTATTTT,CASSEAQGWDTDTQYF
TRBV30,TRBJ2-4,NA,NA,TGTGCCTGGAGAGATTTGGGGGGAAACATTCAGTACTTC,CAWRDLGGNIQYF
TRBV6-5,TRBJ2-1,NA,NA,TGTGCCAGCAAGTTACGTCAGTCCAATGAGCAGTTCTTC,CASKLRQSNEQFF